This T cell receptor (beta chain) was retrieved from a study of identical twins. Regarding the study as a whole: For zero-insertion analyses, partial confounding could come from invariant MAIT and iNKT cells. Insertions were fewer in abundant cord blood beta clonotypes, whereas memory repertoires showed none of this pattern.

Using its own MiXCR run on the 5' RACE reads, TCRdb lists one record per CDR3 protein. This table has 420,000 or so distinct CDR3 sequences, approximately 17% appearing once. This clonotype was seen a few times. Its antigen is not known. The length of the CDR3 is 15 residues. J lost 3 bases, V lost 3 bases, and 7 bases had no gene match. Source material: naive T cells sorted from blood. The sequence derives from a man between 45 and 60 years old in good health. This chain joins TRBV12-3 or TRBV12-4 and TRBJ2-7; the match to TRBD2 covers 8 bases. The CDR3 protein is CASSFGTSRLYEQYF. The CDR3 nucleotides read TGTGCCAGCAGTTTTGGGACTAGTCGCCTCTACGAGCAGTACTTC.